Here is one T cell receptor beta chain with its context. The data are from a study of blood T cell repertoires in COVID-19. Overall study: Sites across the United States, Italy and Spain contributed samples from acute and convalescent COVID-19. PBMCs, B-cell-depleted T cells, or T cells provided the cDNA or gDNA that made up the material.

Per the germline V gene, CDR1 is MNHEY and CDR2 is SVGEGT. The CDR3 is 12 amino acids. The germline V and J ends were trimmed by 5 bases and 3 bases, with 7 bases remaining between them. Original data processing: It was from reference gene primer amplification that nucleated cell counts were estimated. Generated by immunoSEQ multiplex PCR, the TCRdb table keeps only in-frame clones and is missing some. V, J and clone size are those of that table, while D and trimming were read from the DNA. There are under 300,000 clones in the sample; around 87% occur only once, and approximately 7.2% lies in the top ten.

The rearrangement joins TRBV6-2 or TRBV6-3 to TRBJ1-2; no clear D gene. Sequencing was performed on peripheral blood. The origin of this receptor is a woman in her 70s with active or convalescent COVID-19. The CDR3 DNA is TGTGCCAGCAGTCCGGTACACTATGGCTACACCTTC. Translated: CASSPVHYGYTF.